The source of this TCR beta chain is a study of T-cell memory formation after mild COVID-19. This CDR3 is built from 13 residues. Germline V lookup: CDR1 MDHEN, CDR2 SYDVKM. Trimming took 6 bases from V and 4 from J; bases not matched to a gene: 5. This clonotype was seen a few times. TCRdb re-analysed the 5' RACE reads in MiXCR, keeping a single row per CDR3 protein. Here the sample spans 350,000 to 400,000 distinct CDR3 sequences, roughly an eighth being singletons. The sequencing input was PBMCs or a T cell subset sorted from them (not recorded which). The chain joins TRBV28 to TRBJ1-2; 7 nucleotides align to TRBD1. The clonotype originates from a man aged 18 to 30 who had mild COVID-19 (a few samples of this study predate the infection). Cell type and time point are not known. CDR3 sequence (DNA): TGTGCCAGCAGACTGGGACAGACCTATGGCTACACCTTC. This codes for CASRLGQTYGYTF.